A single sample gave rise to the 9 T cell receptor beta chains below, sequenced in a study of blood T cells in healthy people across ages. Together with a sample-barcoded 5' primer, a J-beta primer mix was included in a second PCR lasting about 6 to 11 cycles. Using its own MiXCR run on the 5' RACE reads, TCRdb lists one record per CDR3 protein. The repertoire includes hundreds of thousands of distinct CDR3 sequences, 49% of them detected once, and 25% to 35% sits in the top ten. The specimen was blood. These TCRs come from a woman in her sixties or seventies in good health.

A word on this clonotype: The junction differs from germline at one of its ends, possibly a read error. J is TRBJ2-1 and V is TRBV5-1; 8 bases agree with TRBD1. The CDR3 runs 13 residues. Looked up from germline, CDR1 is SGHRS and CDR2 is YFSETQ. CDR3 sequence reads: CASSGQGVDERFF. Written as DNA, the CDR3 is TGCGCCAGCAGCGGACAGGGTGTCGATGAGCGGTTCTTC.

This clonotype was recorded a few times. This rearrangement joins TRBV7-3 to TRBJ2-7; possibly TRBD2 for D (6 bases). CDR1 is SGHTA and CDR2 is FQGTGA in the germline V gene. Trimming took off 2 bases at V and 2 bases at J, with 13 bases between the two ends. The length of the CDR3 is 15 residues. CDR3 DNA: TGTGCCAGCAGCTTAGGCTCGGGAGTGACCTACGAGCAGTACTTC. Translation: CASSLGSGVTYEQYF. Filled out from reference TRBV7-3 and TRBJ2-7, the complete variable domain reads GAGVSQTPSNKVTEKGKYVELRCDPISGHTALYWYRQSLGQGPEFLIYFQGTGAADDSGLPNDRFFAVRPEGSVSTLKIQRTERGDSAVYLCASSLGSGVTYEQYFGPGTRLTVT.

The V and J genes are TRBV10-3 and TRBJ2-7; 8 bases match TRBD1. There are 11 residues in the CDR3. Unmatched junction bases numbered 3, after V lost 10 bases and J lost 4 bases. Germline values: CDR1 ENHRY, CDR2 SYGVKD. CDR3 DNA sequence: TGTGCCAACAGACAGGGGTACGAGCAGTACTTC. Translation gives CANRQGYEQYF.

For this clonotype: A much larger clone lies a single base off, so this may be a read error. The rearrangement joins TRBV12-3 or TRBV12-4 to TRBJ1-4, with TRBD1 as a possible D gene (6 bases). The CDR3 spans 11 residues. CDR3 protein: CGSSYGGGLFF. CDR3 DNA sequence: TGTGGCAGCAGTTATGGAGGGGGACTGTTTTTT.

The rearrangement links TRBV20-1 to TRBJ2-7; 10 bases map to TRBD2. CDR1 is DFQATT and CDR2 is SNEGSKA in the germline V gene (reference sequence). Trimming at V came to 2 bases and at J to 2 bases, leaving 6 bases not matched to a gene. This CDR3 is built from 15 residues. DNA of the CDR3: TGCAGTGCTAGAAGTATCCTAGCGGGGGCCTACGAGCAGTACTTC. It is translated as CSARSILAGAYEQYF.

The V and J genes are TRBV12-3 or TRBV12-4 and TRBJ2-7, with D possibly being TRBD1 or TRBD2 (7 bases each). Between the trimmed V and J ends, which lost 5 bases and 2 bases, there was a span of 19 bases. CDR3 length: 16 amino acids. CDR3 loop: CASSKKGTAGTYEQYF. CDR3 sequence (DNA): TGTGCCAGCAGTAAAAAGGGGACAGCGGGAACCTACGAGCAGTACTTC.

The CDR3 nucleotides read TGTGCCAGCAGGGTTCTGGCCTATGGCTACACCTTC. Its translation: CASRVLAYGYTF. The chain has TRBV6-1 and TRBJ1-2; D is unclear. Germline CDR1 reads MNHNS; CDR2 reads SASEGT. This CDR3 contains 12 residues. V lost 6 bases and J lost 4, with 9 bases in between.

Only a few counts were recorded for this clonotype. The chain couples TRBV9 to TRBJ2-7, with 8 bases aligning to TRBD2. The V gene end was trimmed by 3 bases and the J gene end by 3 bases; junction bases not matched to a gene: 2. Germline lookup yields CDR1 SGDLS and CDR2 YYNGEE. The length of the CDR3 is 13 residues. This chain's CDR3 is CASSAGLGYEQYF. For the CDR3, the DNA is TGTGCCAGCAGCGCGGGACTAGGCTACGAGCAGTACTTC.

The V and J genes are TRBV28 and TRBJ2-2, with 8 bases fitting TRBD1. The junction had 9 bases not matched to a gene; V was cut back by 5 bases and J by 4 bases. The germline V gene has CDR1 MDHEN and CDR2 SYDVKM. CDR3 length: 16 residues. CDR3: CASSPRQGAGTGELFF. The CDR3 nucleotides read TGTGCCAGCAGTCCGAGGCAGGGGGCGGGCACCGGGGAGCTGTTTTTT.